This is a list of T cell receptor beta chains from one sample in a study of CXCR3-negative and CXCR3-positive naive CD8 T cells. TCRdb reprocessed the 5' RACE reads; each CDR3 protein has one entry and no DNA is given. Its table lists around 140,000 distinct CDR3 sequences. The sequenced material came from naive CXCR3- CD8+ T cells from blood. These receptors were obtained from a human donor in good health. Some clones in this sample may be carry-over from other donors' samples. CDR3s include the opening cysteine and the closing phenylalanine or tryptophan. Each record gives: J gene, V gene, CDR3 protein.

TRBJ2-7	TRBV4-2	CASSQDQVDSGYEQYF
TRBJ2-2	TRBV7-9	CASSQTSGRNTVELFF
TRBJ2-7	TRBV7-2	CASSLGGPYEQYF
TRBJ1-1	TRBV7-9	CASTGGSGTEAFF
TRBJ1-1	TRBV5-1	CASSFTGGLLGTEAFF
TRBJ1-1	TRBV9	CASSVGGNLNTEAFF
TRBJ2-1	TRBV12-5	CASGTTPLSYNEQFF
TRBJ2-6	TRBV21-1	CASSNTPGPDSNVLTF
TRBJ1-3	TRBV3-1	CASSRTDSGNTIYF
TRBJ2-7	TRBV10-3	CAISDGLAGENEQYF
TRBJ2-3	TRBV24-1	CATSDWIAGSTDTQYF
TRBJ2-3	TRBV5-4	CASSLDSGRVNRDTQYF
TRBJ2-1	TRBV30	CACSPRDRLYNEQFF
TRBJ2-7	TRBV9	CASSPFGGGDYEQYF
TRBJ2-7	TRBV4-1	CASSQARGVGREAYEQYF
TRBJ1-1	TRBV3-2	CASSTRTGGTEAFF
TRBJ2-7	TRBV27	CASSLTGLAGETYEQYF
TRBJ2-2	TRBV13	CASSPIGQYTGELFF
TRBJ2-7	TRBV12-3/TRBV12-4	CASTDSGEQYF
TRBJ1-5	TRBV7-9	CASSSAPGGGMSNQPQHF
TRBJ2-1	TRBV15	CATSRDRGDEQFF
TRBJ2-1	TRBV5-1	CASSLMGLAWGDEQFF
TRBJ1-2	TRBV5-1	CASSLGQDWRGYTF
TRBJ1-2	TRBV13	CASSSGVSDYGYTF
TRBJ2-7	TRBV7-9	CASSGFYYEQYF
TRBJ2-7	TRBV7-6	CASSLAPSGIDEQYF
TRBJ2-3	TRBV7-3	CASSLLAGGTDTQYF
TRBJ2-2	TRBV12-3/TRBV12-4	CASSFTSAGMNTGELFF
TRBJ1-1	TRBV7-8	CASSLAPLGTEAFF
TRBJ1-5	TRBV28	CASQIRSLSNQPQHF
TRBJ1-5	TRBV4-1	CASSHLNQPQHF
TRBJ2-1	TRBV5-1	CASSAPGYNEQFF
TRBJ2-1	TRBV7-9	CASSLSDLGHYNEQFF
TRBJ1-1	TRBV29-1	CSAPGGHTEAFF
TRBJ2-7	TRBV5-6	CASSLRRMEQYF
TRBJ2-5	TRBV15	CATSRDTGEETQYF
TRBJ2-5	TRBV4-1	CASSRGTSGEETQYF
TRBJ2-7	TRBV13	CASSFGRDYEQYF
TRBJ1-2	TRBV28	CASSLFFGQGFNYGYTF
TRBJ2-7	TRBV9	CASSVADRAGYEQYF
TRBJ1-2	TRBV29-1	CSVEPGTGLGYTF
TRBJ1-1	TRBV10-2	CASSGANTEAFF
TRBJ1-4	TRBV7-9	CASSPPLKEEKLFF
TRBJ2-3	TRBV11-3	CASSLTATSGATDTQYF
TRBJ2-5	TRBV18	CASSPLVYGTAQETQYF
TRBJ1-1	TRBV13	CATGQRANTEAFF